A single sample is the source of the 9 T cell receptor beta chains below, sequenced in a study of follicular helper T cells after annual influenza vaccination. Indicated time point: 2015-2016 season, 7 days after influenza vaccination. Sequencing used immunoSEQ multiplex PCR; TCRdb keeps in-frame clones, though not all of them. The sample has about 10,000 clones, around 78% seen once. The sequencing here drew on CXCR5- memory CD4+ T cells sorted from blood, taken 7 days after influenza vaccination. The source is an adult who received the influenza vaccine.

The gene calls are TRBV11-2 and TRBJ2-2, with no clear D. This CDR3 comprises 12 residues. The germline V gene has CDR1 SGHAT and CDR2 FQNNGV. Trimming pared 5 bases from V and 6 bases from J, leaving 7 bases between. The CDR3 region has the DNA TGTGCCAGCAGCGTCGATTCCGGGGAGCTGTTTTTT. Its protein product is CASSVDSGELFF.

This rearrangement joins TRBV10-3 to TRBJ2-7; 13 bases are shared with TRBD2. The V gene's germline CDR1 is ENHRY and CDR2 SYGVKD. This CDR3 is 16 amino acids long. Trimming at V came to 6 bases and at J to 0 bases, leaving 5 bases not matched to a gene. CDR3 DNA: TGTGCCATCAGCGGACTAGCGGGGGCTTCCTCCTACGAGCAGTACTTC. Translation: CAISGLAGASSYEQYF.

The chain carries TRBV6-4 and TRBJ2-3; 8 bases match TRBD2. J was trimmed by 6 bases and V by 2 bases; bases with no gene match: 1. Germline lookup yields CDR1 MRHNA and CDR2 SNTAGT. The CDR3 is made up of 13 amino acids. The CDR3 region has the DNA TGTGCCAGCAGTGACCGCGGGGGGGATACGCAGTATTTT. This sequence encodes CASSDRGGDTQYF.

The chain combines TRBV5-4 with TRBJ1-1; D is ambiguous. In germline, CDR1 is SGHNT, CDR2 YYREEE (reference sequence). CDR3 length: 14 amino acids. Trimming left V 4 bases short and J 4 bases short, with 14 bases between. In DNA form, the CDR3 reads TGTGCCAGCAGCAACCCGGGTACGGGCACTGAAGCTTTCTTT. This sequence encodes CASSNPGTGTEAFF.

The chain is built from TRBV6-1 and TRBJ1-2; D is undetermined. The germline V gene encodes CDR1 MNHNS and CDR2 SASEGT. The CDR3 has 12 amino acids. V was clipped by 4 bases and J by 8 bases, with 11 bases between them. DNA for the CDR3: TGTGCCAGCAGTGTTGGGGTCGTAGGCTACACCTTC. As protein: CASSVGVVGYTF.

CDR3 in amino acids: CASSGSSRRLGEQFF. Written as DNA, the CDR3 is TGTGCCAGCAGCGGTAGCTCACGGCGATTGGGTGAGCAGTTCTTC. The chain employs TRBV9 and TRBJ2-1; the D is unclear. V dropped 3 bases and J dropped 9 bases, with 19 bases sitting between them. Germline V gives CDR1 SGDLS, CDR2 YYNGEE. This CDR3 is built from 15 residues.

This chain links TRBV28 with TRBJ1-3; TRBD1 matches at 9 bases. Germline trimming cut 8 bases from V and 2 bases from J; bases unmatched to any gene: 1. The length of the CDR3 is 13 residues. Germline-derived CDR1 and CDR2 are MDHEN and SYDVKM. This CDR3 is CASWDRAGNTIYF. In DNA form, the CDR3 reads TGTGCCAGCTGGGACAGGGCTGGAAACACCATATATTTT.

This chain uses TRBV7-2 with TRBJ2-4, with unresolved D. CDR3 length: 12 residues. From germline, CDR1 is SGHTA and CDR2 FQGNSA. The V and J ends lost 3 bases and 1 base respectively, with 1 base between them. CDR3 in DNA: TGTGCCAGCAGCTTTGCCAAAAACATTCAGTACTTC. Translating gives CASSFAKNIQYF.

The chain recombines TRBV4-1 with TRBJ2-5, with 11 nucleotides matching TRBD1. The CDR3 totals 15 residues. Germline CDR1 is MGHRA and CDR2 is YSYEKL. V was clipped by 3 bases and J by 5 bases; unmatched bases: 5. CDR3 coding DNA: TGCGCCAGCAGCCAGGCCGGGACAGGGGGTGAGACCCAGTACTTC. The encoded protein is CASSQAGTGGETQYF.